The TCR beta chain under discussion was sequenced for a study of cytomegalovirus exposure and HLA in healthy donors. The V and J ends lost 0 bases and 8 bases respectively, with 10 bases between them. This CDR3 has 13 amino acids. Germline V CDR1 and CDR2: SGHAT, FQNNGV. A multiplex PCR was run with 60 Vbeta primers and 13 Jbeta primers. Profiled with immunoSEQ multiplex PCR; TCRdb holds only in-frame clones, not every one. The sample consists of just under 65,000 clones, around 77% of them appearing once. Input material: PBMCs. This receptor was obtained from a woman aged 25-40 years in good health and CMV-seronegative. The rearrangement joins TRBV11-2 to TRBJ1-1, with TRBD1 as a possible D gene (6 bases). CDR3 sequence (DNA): TGTGCCAGCAGCTTAGATCCCAGGGGCGAAGCTTTCTTT. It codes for CASSLDPRGEAFF.